The 15 T cell receptor beta chains listed next were all sequenced from one sample in a study of T-cell memory formation after mild COVID-19. TCRdb independently ran MiXCR on the 5' RACE reads; one entry per CDR3 protein. The sample includes 400,000 or so distinct CDR3 sequences, around 20% seen only once; the top ten take roughly 8%. The specimen was PBMCs or a T cell subset sorted from them (not recorded which). The source is an adult woman who had mild COVID-19 (a few samples of this study predate the infection). Cell type and time point are not known.

The rearrangement uses TRBV7-9 and TRBJ1-1; maybe TRBD1 (6 bases). The CDR3 consists of 17 residues. V was clipped by 5 bases and J by 4 bases, with 23 bases between them. Germline V gives CDR1 SEHNR, CDR2 FQNEAQ (reference sequence). The CDR3 bases are TGTGCCAGCAGCCTCAGTCTTGGGGGGCGGGGAGGCACTGAAGCTTTCTTT. Protein: CASSLSLGGRGGTEAFF. The full variable domain, completed using reference TRBV7-9 and TRBJ1-1, is DTGVSQNPRHKITKRGQNVTFRCDPISEHNRLYWYRQTLGQGPEFLTYFQNEAQLEKSRLLSDRFSAERPKGSFSTLEIQRTEQGDSAMYLCASSLSLGGRGGTEAFFGQGTRLTVV.

This clonotype was observed a few times. The chain carries TRBV15 and TRBJ2-5; D is possibly TRBD2 (6 bases). Germline lookup yields CDR1 LNHNV and CDR2 YYDKDF (reference sequence). The CDR3 extends over 15 amino acids. Trimming took off 1 base at V and 5 bases at J, with 14 bases between the two ends. As DNA, the CDR3 is TGTGCCACCAGCAGAGTAGGGAGGATCGTGGAGACCCAGTACTTC. Its translation is CATSRVGRIVETQYF.

This clonotype turned up a few times. The chain has TRBV7-3 and TRBJ1-1, with a weak D call TRBD1 (6 bases). The CDR3 covers 15 residues. Trimming stripped 4 bases from V and 0 bases from J, with 12 bases between. Germline V lookup: CDR1 SGHTA, CDR2 FQGTGA. CDR3 in DNA: TGTGCCAGCAGCTCCCTAGGGGGGATGAACACTGAAGCTTTCTTT. It encodes CASSSLGGMNTEAFF.

The chain employs TRBV6-5 and TRBJ2-7; a possible D gene is TRBD1 (5 bases). The V gene lost 5 bases and the J gene lost 1 base, with 12 bases spanning the gap. Per the germline V gene, CDR1 is MNHEY and CDR2 is SVGAGI. CDR3 length equals 14 residues. CDR3 sequence: CASSPRQTSYEQYF. CDR3 DNA sequence: TGTGCCAGCAGTCCGAGACAGACTTCCTACGAGCAGTACTTC.

The chain is built from TRBV25-1 and TRBJ2-1; TRBD2 might be the D (7 bases). Trimming shortened V by 8 bases and J by 15 bases, and 23 bases separated the two germline ends. Looked up from germline, CDR1 is MGHDK and CDR2 is SYGVNS. The CDR3 has 13 residues. The CDR3 nucleotides are TGTGCCAGCCTCAAAGCGGGGACACAAACTAGGTTCTTC. This codes for CASLKAGTQTRFF.

This clonotype was found many times. The chain links TRBV7-2 to TRBJ2-1; possible D gene TRBD2, 7 bases. The CDR3 runs 15 residues. V lost 1 base to trimming and J lost 3 bases, with 10 bases between them. CDR1 SGHTA and CDR2 FQGNSA come from the germline V gene. This CDR3 reads CASSLEAGHYNEQFF. CDR3 DNA: TGTGCCAGCAGCTTAGAAGCGGGACACTACAATGAGCAGTTCTTC. The full variable domain, completed using reference TRBV7-2 and TRBJ2-1, is GAGVSQSPSNKVTEKGKDVELRCDPISGHTALYWYRQSLGQGLEFLIYFQGNSAPDKSGLPSDRFSAERTGGSVSTLTIQRTQQEDSAVYLCASSLEAGHYNEQFFGPGTRLTVL.

This clonotype was observed a few times. The chain is built from TRBV7-7 and TRBJ2-1, with D perhaps TRBD2 (7 bases). Between the trimmed V and J ends, which lost 1 base and 8 bases, there was a span of 15 bases. CDR3 length: 15 amino acids. Looked up from germline, CDR1 is SSHAT and CDR2 is FNYEAQ (reference sequence). As DNA, the CDR3 is TGTGCCAGCAGCTTAGGCGGGGGCCTTAGGGATGAGCAGTTCTTC. Translated: CASSLGGGLRDEQFF.

V is TRBV29-1 and J is TRBJ1-1, with TRBD1 matching 8 bases. The CDR3 is 13 residues long. The J segment lost 4 bases and the V segment lost 7 bases, leaving 8 bases of the junction unmatched. Germline V gene data show CDR1 as SQVTM and CDR2 as ANQGSEA. CDR3 residues: CSACITGGTEAFF. DNA of the CDR3: TGCAGCGCCTGTATAACAGGGGGCACTGAAGCTTTCTTT. The variable domain in full, with the rest retrieved from reference TRBV29-1 and TRBJ1-1, is SAVISQKPSRDICQRGTSLTIQCQVDSQVTMMFWYRQQPGQSLTLIATANQGSEATYESGFVIDKFPISRPNLTFSTLTVSNMSPEDSSIYLCSACITGGTEAFFGQGTRLTVV.

This clonotype was seen many times. As DNA, the CDR3 is TGTGCCAGCAGCGGCTCTAACTATGGCTACACCTTC. This translates into CASSGSNYGYTF. The V call is TRBV5-5, the J call TRBJ1-2; D gene uncertain. The CDR3 totals 12 residues. The germline CDR1 and CDR2 sequences are SGHKS and YYEKEE (reference sequence). Trimming left V 4 bases short and J 0 bases short, with 4 bases between. The full variable domain, in which reference TRBV5-5 and TRBJ1-2 provide the parts outside the CDR3, is DAGVTQSPTHLIKTRGQQVTLRCSPISGHKSVSWYQQVLGQGPQFIFQYYEKEERGRGNFPDRFSARQFPNYSSELNVNALLLGDSALYLCASSGSNYGYTFGSGTRLTVV.

This clonotype was recorded at least ten times. J is TRBJ2-7 and V is TRBV5-6; TRBD2 aligns across 7 bases. This CDR3 comprises 14 residues. V lost 1 base and J lost 5; bases outside the gene matches: 6. CDR1 is SGHDT and CDR2 is YYEEEE in the germline V gene. The CDR3 loop reads CASSLLAGVHEQYF. The CDR3 nucleotides are TGTGCCAGCAGCTTGCTGGCGGGAGTCCACGAGCAGTACTTC.

The V gene is TRBV7-2, the J gene TRBJ2-3; the match to TRBD2 covers 8 bases. The junction had 7 bases not matched to a gene; V was cut back by 3 bases and J by 2 bases. The CDR3 is 16 amino acids. Germline assignment: CDR1 SGHTA and CDR2 FQGNSA. CDR3 residues: CASSFHLAGSTDTQYF. The CDR3 nucleotides are TGTGCCAGCAGCTTCCACTTAGCGGGGTCCACAGATACGCAGTATTTT.

This rearrangement joins TRBV7-9 to TRBJ2-1, with D perhaps given as TRBD1 or TRBD2 (5 bases each). V gave up 5 bases and J gave up 5 bases, with 10 bases separating them. The CDR3 covers 13 residues. The germline CDR1 and CDR2 sequences are SEHNR and FQNEAQ (reference sequence). CDR3 nucleotides: TGTGCCAGCAGCCTCCCGGGACACAATGAGCAGTTCTTC. Its translation: CASSLPGHNEQFF.

In this sample, this clonotype turned up a few times. This chain connects TRBV9 to TRBJ2-1, with TRBD1 matching over 7 bases. This CDR3 comprises 17 residues. Losses at the gene ends were 0 bases for V and 5 bases for J; bases not matched to a gene: 11. Per the germline V gene, CDR1 is SGDLS and CDR2 is YYNGEE. CDR3 region: CASSVAPGTAVDNEQFF. In DNA form, the CDR3 reads TGTGCCAGCAGCGTAGCTCCCGGGACAGCCGTCGACAATGAGCAGTTCTTC.

At least ten counts were recorded for this clonotype. The chain carries TRBV5-6 and TRBJ2-7, with D possibly being TRBD1 (6 bases). The germline CDR1 and CDR2 sequences are SGHDT and YYEEEE. Trimming removed 0 bases from V and 7 bases from J, with 11 bases in between. The CDR3 has 13 amino acids. CDR3 in DNA: TGTGCCAGCAGCTTGGAGAGGGGGTGGGAGCAGTACTTC. This sequence encodes CASSLERGWEQYF.

This clonotype is a singleton in its sample. V is TRBV6-5 and J is TRBJ2-2, with 8 bases lining up with TRBD2. V dropped 5 bases and J dropped 6; count of bases not matched to a gene: 8. CDR3 length equals 15 residues. Germline assignment: CDR1 MNHEY and CDR2 SVGAGI. DNA of the CDR3: TGTGCCAGCAGTGGTAGGACTAGCATCGCCGGGGAGCTGTTTTTT. It translates to CASSGRTSIAGELFF.